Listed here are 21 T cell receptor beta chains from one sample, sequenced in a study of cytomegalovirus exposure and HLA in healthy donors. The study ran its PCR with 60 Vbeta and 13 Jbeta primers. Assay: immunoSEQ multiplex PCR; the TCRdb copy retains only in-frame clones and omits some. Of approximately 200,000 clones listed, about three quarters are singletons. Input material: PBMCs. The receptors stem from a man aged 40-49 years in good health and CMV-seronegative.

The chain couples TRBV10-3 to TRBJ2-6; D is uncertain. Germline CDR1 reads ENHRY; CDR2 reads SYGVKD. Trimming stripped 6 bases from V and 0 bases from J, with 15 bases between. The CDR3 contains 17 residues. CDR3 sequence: CAIRDFLESSGANVLTF. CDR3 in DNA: TGTGCCATCAGGGATTTTTTGGAGTCCTCTGGGGCCAACGTCCTGACTTTC.

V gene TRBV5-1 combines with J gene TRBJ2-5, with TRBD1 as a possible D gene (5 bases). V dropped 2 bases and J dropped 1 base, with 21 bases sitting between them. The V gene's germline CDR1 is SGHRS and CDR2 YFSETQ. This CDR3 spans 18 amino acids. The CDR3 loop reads CASSFLKGDNSLQETQYF. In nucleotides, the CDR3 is TGCGCCAGCAGCTTTTTGAAAGGGGATAATAGCCTCCAAGAGACCCAGTACTTC.

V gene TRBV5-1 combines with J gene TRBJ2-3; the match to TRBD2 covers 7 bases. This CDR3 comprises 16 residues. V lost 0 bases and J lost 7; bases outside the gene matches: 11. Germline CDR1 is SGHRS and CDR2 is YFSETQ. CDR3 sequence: CASSLGSGADYNTQYF. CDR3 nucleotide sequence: TGCGCCAGCAGCTTGGGGAGCGGGGCGGACTATAATACGCAGTATTTT.

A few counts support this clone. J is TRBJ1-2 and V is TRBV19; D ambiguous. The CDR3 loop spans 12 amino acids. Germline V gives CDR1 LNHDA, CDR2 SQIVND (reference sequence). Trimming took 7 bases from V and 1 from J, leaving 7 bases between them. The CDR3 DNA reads TGTGCCAGTAAGGAGGGTAACTATGGCTACACCTTC. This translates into CASKEGNYGYTF.

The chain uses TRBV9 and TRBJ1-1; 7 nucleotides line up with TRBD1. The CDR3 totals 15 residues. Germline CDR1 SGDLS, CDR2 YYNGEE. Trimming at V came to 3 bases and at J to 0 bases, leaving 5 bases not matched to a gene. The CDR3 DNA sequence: TGTGCCAGCAGCGCCTTTCAGGGGGTGAACACTGAAGCTTTCTTT. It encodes CASSAFQGVNTEAFF.

The CDR3 spells CASSLDSRTRVYGYTF. The CDR3 region has the DNA TGTGCCAGCAGCTTAGATTCTCGGACAAGGGTCTATGGCTACACCTTC. This sequence joins TRBV7-9 and TRBJ1-2; a weak D match, TRBD1 (5 bases). Trimming left V 1 base short and J 4 bases short, with 16 bases between. Germline CDR1 and CDR2: SEHNR and FQNEAQ (reference sequence). The CDR3 is 16 amino acids.

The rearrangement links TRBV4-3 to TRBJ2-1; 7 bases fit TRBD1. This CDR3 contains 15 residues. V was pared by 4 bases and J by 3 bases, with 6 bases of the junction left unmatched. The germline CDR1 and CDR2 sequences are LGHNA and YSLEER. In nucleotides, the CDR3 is TGCGCCAGCAGCCGAAGCCGGGACAGCTACAATGAGCAGTTCTTC. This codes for CASSRSRDSYNEQFF.

The DNA of the CDR3 is TGTGCCAGCAGTCCCCCTACTAGCGTTGCCCTAGGGCAGTATTTT. Residues: CASSPPTSVALGQYF. The chain employs TRBV28 and TRBJ2-3; 7 bases line up with TRBD2. The trim removed 5 bases at V and 11 bases at J, leaving 16 bases unmatched. CDR3 size: 15 residues. The germline CDR1 and CDR2 sequences are MDHEN and SYDVKM.

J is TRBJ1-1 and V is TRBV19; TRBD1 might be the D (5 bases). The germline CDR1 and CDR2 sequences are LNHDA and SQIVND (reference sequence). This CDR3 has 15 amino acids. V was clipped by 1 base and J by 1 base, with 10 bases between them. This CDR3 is CASSIGRGTNTEAFF. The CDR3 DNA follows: TGTGCCAGTAGTATAGGTCGGGGGACGAACACTGAAGCTTTCTTT.

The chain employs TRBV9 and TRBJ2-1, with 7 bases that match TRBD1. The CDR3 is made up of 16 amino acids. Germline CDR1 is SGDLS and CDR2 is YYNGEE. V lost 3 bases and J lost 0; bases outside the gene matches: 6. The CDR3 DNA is TGTGCCAGCAGCGGACCGGGACAGCACTCCTACAATGAGCAGTTCTTC. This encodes CASSGPGQHSYNEQFF.

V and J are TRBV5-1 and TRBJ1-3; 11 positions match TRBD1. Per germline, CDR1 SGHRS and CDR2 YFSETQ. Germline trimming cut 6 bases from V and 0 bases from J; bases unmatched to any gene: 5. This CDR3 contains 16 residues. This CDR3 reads CASMGQGVNSGNTIYF. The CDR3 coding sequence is TGCGCCAGCATGGGACAGGGGGTGAACTCTGGAAACACCATATATTTT.

The CDR3 DNA reads TGTGCCAGCAGCGTTGCGGGAGGTGGCGGGAGTAGCTCCTACGAGCAGTACTTC. Amino acid sequence: CASSVAGGGGSSSYEQYF. This chain joins TRBV9 and TRBJ2-7, with TRBD2 identical over 8 bases. V trimming: 2 bases; J trimming: 0 bases; junction bases outside the gene matches: 13. CDR3 length equals 18 residues. The germline V gene encodes CDR1 SGDLS and CDR2 YYNGEE.

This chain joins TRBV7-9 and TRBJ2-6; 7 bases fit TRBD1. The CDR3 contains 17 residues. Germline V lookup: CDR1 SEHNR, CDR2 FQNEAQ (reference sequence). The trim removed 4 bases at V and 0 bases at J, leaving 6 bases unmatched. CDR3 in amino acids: CASSSGTERSGANVLTF. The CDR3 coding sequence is TGTGCCAGCAGCTCCGGGACAGAACGCTCTGGGGCCAACGTCCTGACTTTC.

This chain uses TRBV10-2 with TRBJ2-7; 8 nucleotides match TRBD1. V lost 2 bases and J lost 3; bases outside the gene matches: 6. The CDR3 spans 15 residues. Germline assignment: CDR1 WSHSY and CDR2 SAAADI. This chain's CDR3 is CASSEPKTGDYEQYF. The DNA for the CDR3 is TGCGCCAGCAGTGAGCCCAAGACAGGGGACTACGAGCAGTACTTC.

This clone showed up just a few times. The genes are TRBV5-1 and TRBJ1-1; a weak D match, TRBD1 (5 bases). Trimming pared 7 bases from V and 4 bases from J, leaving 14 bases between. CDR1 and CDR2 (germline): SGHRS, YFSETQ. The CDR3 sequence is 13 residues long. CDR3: CASCRGGGTEAFF. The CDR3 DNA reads TGCGCCAGCTGTCGCGGGGGTGGCACTGAAGCTTTCTTT.

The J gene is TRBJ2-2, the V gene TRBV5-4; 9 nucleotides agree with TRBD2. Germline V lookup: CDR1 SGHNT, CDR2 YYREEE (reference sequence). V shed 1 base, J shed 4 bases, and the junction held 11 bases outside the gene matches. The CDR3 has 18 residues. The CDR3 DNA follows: TGTGCCAGCAGCTTGAAGCGGGGGGCCATGCGAGGCACCGGGGAGCTGTTTTTT. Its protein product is CASSLKRGAMRGTGELFF.

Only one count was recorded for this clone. The chain's CDR3 is CASSPLIRSTSNTEAFF. Written as DNA, the CDR3 is TGTGCCAGCAGTCCTTTAATCCGGTCAACTTCTAACACTGAAGCTTTCTTT. The rearrangement links TRBV14 to TRBJ1-1; D remains unclear. The CDR3 sequence is 17 residues long. From germline, CDR1 is SGHDN and CDR2 FVKESK. Trimming took off 6 bases at V and 2 bases at J, with 22 bases between the two ends.

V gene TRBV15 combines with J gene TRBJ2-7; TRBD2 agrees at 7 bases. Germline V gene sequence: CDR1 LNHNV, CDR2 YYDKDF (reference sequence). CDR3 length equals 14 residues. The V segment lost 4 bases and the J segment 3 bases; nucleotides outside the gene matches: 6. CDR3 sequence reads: CATSIEREGYEQYF. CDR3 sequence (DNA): TGTGCCACCAGCATAGAGCGGGAAGGCTACGAGCAGTACTTC.

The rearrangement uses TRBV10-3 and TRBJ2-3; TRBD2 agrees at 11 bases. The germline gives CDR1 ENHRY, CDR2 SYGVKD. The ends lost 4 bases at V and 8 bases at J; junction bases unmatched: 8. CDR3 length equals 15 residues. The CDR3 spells CAISARASGRLTQYF. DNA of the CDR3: TGTGCCATCAGTGCCCGCGCTAGCGGGAGGCTTACGCAGTATTTT.

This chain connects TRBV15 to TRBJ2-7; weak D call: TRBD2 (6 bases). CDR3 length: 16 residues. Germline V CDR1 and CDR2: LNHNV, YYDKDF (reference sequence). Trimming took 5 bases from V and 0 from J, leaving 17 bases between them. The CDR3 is CATSYGGGWASYEQYF. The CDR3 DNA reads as TGTGCCACCAGCTACGGGGGAGGATGGGCCTCCTACGAGCAGTACTTC.

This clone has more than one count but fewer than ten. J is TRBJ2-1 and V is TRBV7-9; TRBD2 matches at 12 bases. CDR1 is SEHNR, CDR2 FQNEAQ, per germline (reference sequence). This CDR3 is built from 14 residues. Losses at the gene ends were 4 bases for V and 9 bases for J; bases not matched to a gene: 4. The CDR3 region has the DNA TGTGCCAGCAGCTCTAGCGGGGGGGCGACTGAGCAGTTCTTC. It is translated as CASSSSGGATEQFF.